Below are 13 T cell receptor beta chains sequenced from a single sample in a study of T cell changes during pregnancy in multiple sclerosis. Using immunoSEQ multiplex PCR, the repertoire was profiled, and TCRdb retains in-frame clones only, with some absent. This sample yields just under 80,000 clones, of which 93% are seen a single time; around 0.75% belongs to the top ten. The starting material was peripheral blood, obtained in the second trimester of pregnancy. The receptor set was obtained from a female donor in good health, enrolled as a control in a pregnancy study.

J is TRBJ2-1 and V is TRBV4-2; possible D gene TRBD2, 7 bases. Trimming shortened V by 0 bases and J by 9 bases, and 15 bases separated the two germline ends. CDR1 is LGHNA, CDR2 YNFKEQ, per germline. The CDR3 is 15 residues long. CDR3 in DNA: TGTGCCAGCAGCCAAGAGTGGCGGGGGCAGGGTGAGCAGTTCTTC. Protein sequence: CASSQEWRGQGEQFF.

CDR3: CASRLGGTEAFF. In DNA form, the CDR3 reads TGTGCCAGCAGGCTAGGGGGTACTGAAGCTTTCTTT. V gene TRBV7-2 combines with J gene TRBJ1-1; TRBD1 might be the D (6 bases). Trimming removed 6 bases from V and 5 bases from J, with 10 bases in between. CDR1 is SGHTA, CDR2 FQGNSA, per germline. The CDR3 has 12 amino acids.

The chain combines TRBV2 with TRBJ2-7; a possible D gene is TRBD2 (6 bases). The germline CDR1 and CDR2 sequences are SNHLY and FYNNEI. The CDR3 runs to 12 residues. Trimming left V 6 bases short and J 6 bases short, with 12 bases between. The CDR3 coding sequence is TGTGCCAGCAGGCAACGGGGAGGCGAGCAGTACTTC. Amino acids: CASRQRGGEQYF.

A single count supports this clone. V usage is TRBV29-1 and J usage is TRBJ1-5, with D perhaps matching TRBD1 (5 bases). The germline V and J ends were trimmed by 6 bases and 4 bases, with 13 bases remaining between them. The CDR3 consists of 13 residues. Germline V lookup: CDR1 SQVTM, CDR2 ANQGSEA. As DNA, the CDR3 is TGCAGCGTGTTAGCAGGGATGAATCAGCCCCAGCATTTT. Protein sequence: CSVLAGMNQPQHF.

The table lists this clone with a count of one. The rearrangement links TRBV11-3 to TRBJ1-1, with D possibly TRBD1 on 5 matching bases. Germline V gene data show CDR1 as SGHNT and CDR2 as YENEEA. Trimming took 1 base from V and 5 from J, leaving 14 bases between them. The CDR3 runs 15 residues. CDR3 amino acids: CASSLVRVRWTEAFF. The CDR3 DNA follows: TGTGCCAGCAGCTTAGTCAGGGTGCGGTGGACTGAAGCTTTCTTT.

The chain combines TRBV18 with TRBJ1-6; the match to TRBD1 covers 8 bases. The CDR3 has 14 amino acids. Unmatched junction bases numbered 5, after V lost 3 bases and J lost 10 bases. Germline V gene sequence: CDR1 KGHSH, CDR2 LQKENI. The CDR3 DNA reads as TGTGCCAGCTCACCCGGACAGGGTGGGTCACCCCTCCACTTT. Translating it yields CASSPGQGGSPLHF. The complete variable domain, with remaining parts taken from reference TRBV18 and TRBJ1-6, reads NAGVMQNPRHLVRRRGQEARLRCSPMKGHSHVYWYRQLPEEGLKFMVYLQKENIIDESGMPKERFSAEFPKEGPSILRIQQVVRGDSAAYFCASSPGQGGSPLHFGNGTRLTVT.

This clone was seen once. The chain has TRBV6-1 and TRBJ1-5; D is unclear. Germline CDR1 and CDR2: MNHNS and SASEGT. The V gene lost 6 bases and the J gene lost 3 bases, with 9 bases spanning the gap. There are 13 residues in the CDR3. Written as DNA, the CDR3 is TGTGCCAGCAGGGGCAGATTCAATCAGCCCCAGCATTTT. Its translation: CASRGRFNQPQHF.

V is TRBV30 and J is TRBJ1-1; 9 bases match TRBD1. The CDR3 sequence is 14 residues long. Germline CDR1 is GTSNPN and CDR2 is SVGIG (reference sequence). Trimming at V came to 2 bases and at J to 5 bases, leaving 6 bases not matched to a gene. The CDR3 spells CAWSTGQGWTEAFF. The CDR3 coding sequence is TGTGCCTGGAGTACGGGACAGGGATGGACTGAAGCTTTCTTT.

The chain couples TRBV19 to TRBJ1-5; 7 bases agree with TRBD1. The V segment lost 6 bases and the J segment 1 base; nucleotides outside the gene matches: 9. This CDR3 has 16 residues. In germline, CDR1 is LNHDA, CDR2 SQIVND (reference sequence). CDR3 nucleotides: TGTGCCAGTAGCCCAAACAGGGGAGTCAGCAATCAGCCCCAGCATTTT. Translating gives CASSPNRGVSNQPQHF. Together with reference TRBV19 and TRBJ1-5, the CDR3 gives the full variable domain: DGGITQSPKYLFRKEGQNVTLSCEQNLNHDAMYWYRQDPGQGLRLIYYSQIVNDFQKGDIAEGYSVSREKKESFPLTVTSAQKNPTAFYLCASSPNRGVSNQPQHFGDGTRLSIL.

J is TRBJ1-5 and V is TRBV7-3; the D gene is possibly TRBD1 (5 bases). The germline V and J ends were trimmed by 0 bases and 7 bases, with 13 bases remaining between them. CDR1 and CDR2 from the germline V gene are SGHTA and FQGTGA. CDR3 size: 15 residues. The chain's CDR3 is CASSLTGGGEQPQHF. The CDR3 coding sequence is TGTGCCAGCAGCTTAACGGGGGGAGGAGAACAGCCCCAGCATTTT. Looking up the rest from reference TRBV7-3 and TRBJ1-5 gives the full variable domain: GAGVSQTPSNKVTEKGKYVELRCDPISGHTALYWYRQSLGQGPEFLIYFQGTGAADDSGLPNDRFFAVRPEGSVSTLKIQRTERGDSAVYLCASSLTGGGEQPQHFGDGTRLSIL.

The J gene is TRBJ1-1, the V gene TRBV7-2; D possibly corresponds to TRBD1 (6 bases). The V and J ends lost 6 bases and 0 bases respectively, with 17 bases between them. The CDR3 has 16 residues. Germline-derived CDR1 and CDR2 are SGHTA and FQGNSA. The CDR3 nucleotides read TGTGCCAGCAGTCCCGGGGGGCCATTTATGAACACTGAAGCTTTCTTT. Its protein is CASSPGGPFMNTEAFF.

This rearrangement joins TRBV15 to TRBJ1-3; no clear D. This CDR3 spans 15 amino acids. Germline V gives CDR1 LNHNV, CDR2 YYDKDF (reference sequence). The V gene lost 8 bases and the J gene lost 4 bases, with 18 bases spanning the gap. The CDR3 nucleotides read TGTGCCACCGGGCAGACTACACCCTCAGGAAACACCATATATTTT. Translation: CATGQTTPSGNTIYF.

V gene TRBV30 combines with J gene TRBJ2-3; D possibly corresponds to TRBD1 (5 bases). The V and J ends lost 1 base and 2 bases respectively, with 13 bases between them. CDR3 length: 15 amino acids. The V gene's germline CDR1 is GTSNPN and CDR2 SVGIG (reference sequence). The CDR3 DNA sequence: TGTGCCTGGAGTGCTATGGGGCAGATCACAGATACGCAGTATTTT. Encoded protein: CAWSAMGQITDTQYF.